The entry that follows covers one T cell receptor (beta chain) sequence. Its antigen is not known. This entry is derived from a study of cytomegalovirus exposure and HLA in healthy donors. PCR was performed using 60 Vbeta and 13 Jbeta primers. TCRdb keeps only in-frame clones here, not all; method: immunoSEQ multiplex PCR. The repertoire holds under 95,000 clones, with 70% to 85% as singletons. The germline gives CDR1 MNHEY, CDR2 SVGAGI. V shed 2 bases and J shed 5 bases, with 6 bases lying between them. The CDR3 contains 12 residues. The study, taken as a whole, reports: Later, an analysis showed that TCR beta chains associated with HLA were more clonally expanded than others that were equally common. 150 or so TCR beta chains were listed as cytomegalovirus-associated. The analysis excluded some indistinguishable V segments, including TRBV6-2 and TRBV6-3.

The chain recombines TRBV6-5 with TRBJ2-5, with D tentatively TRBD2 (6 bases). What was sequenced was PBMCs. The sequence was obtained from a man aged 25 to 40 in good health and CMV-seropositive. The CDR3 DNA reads TGTGCCAGCAGTTACAGCGGGGAGACCCAGTACTTC. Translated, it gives CASSYSGETQYF.